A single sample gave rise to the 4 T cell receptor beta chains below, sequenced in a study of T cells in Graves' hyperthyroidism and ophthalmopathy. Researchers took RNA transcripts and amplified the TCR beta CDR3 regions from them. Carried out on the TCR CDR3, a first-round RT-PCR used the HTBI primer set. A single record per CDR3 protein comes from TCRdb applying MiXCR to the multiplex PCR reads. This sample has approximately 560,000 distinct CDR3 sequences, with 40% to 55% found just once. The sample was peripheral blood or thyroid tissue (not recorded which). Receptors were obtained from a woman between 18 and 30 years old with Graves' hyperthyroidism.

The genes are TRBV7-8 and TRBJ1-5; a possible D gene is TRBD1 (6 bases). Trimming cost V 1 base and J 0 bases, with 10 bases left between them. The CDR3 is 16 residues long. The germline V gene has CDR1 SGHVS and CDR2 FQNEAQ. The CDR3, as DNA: TGTGCCAGCAGCTTAGACAGGGAGTTTAGCAATCAGCCCCAGCATTTT. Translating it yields CASSLDREFSNQPQHF.

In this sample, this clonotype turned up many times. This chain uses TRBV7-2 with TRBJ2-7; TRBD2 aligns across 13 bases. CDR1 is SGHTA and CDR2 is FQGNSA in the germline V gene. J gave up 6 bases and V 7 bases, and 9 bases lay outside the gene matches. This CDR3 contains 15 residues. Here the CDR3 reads CASTLRTSGSGEQYF. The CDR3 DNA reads TGTGCCAGCACACTCCGGACTAGCGGGAGTGGCGAGCAGTACTTC.

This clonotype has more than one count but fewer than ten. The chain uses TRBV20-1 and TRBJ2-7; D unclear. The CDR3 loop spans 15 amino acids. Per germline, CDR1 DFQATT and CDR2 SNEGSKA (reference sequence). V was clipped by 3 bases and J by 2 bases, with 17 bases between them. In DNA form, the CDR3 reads TGCAGTGCTAGGGAGCCCCCTCCCAGTACCTACGAGCAGTACTTC. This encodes CSAREPPPSTYEQYF.

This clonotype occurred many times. The CDR3 is CASSFWQGGSGANVLTF. DNA for the CDR3: TGTGCCAGCAGCTTCTGGCAGGGTGGGTCTGGGGCCAACGTCCTGACTTTC. The chain combines TRBV7-9 with TRBJ2-6, with D perhaps TRBD1 (5 bases). In germline, CDR1 is SEHNR, CDR2 FQNEAQ (reference sequence). The CDR3 is 17 residues long. V lost 3 bases, J lost 1 base, and 13 bases lay in between.